This TCR beta chain is from a study of blood T cell repertoires in COVID-19. Across the whole study: From the United States, Italy and Spain came samples of acute and convalescent COVID-19.

Original handling: It was from reference gene primer amplification that nucleated cell counts were estimated. Sequencing was performed with immunoSEQ multiplex PCR; in TCRdb, only in-frame clones are kept and a portion is missing. That table is the source of V, J and clone size, and D and trimming were worked out from the DNA. The data hold more than 200,000 clones, with around 84% observed a single time. The age range of participants was 18 to 89 years, with residence in approximately 25 US areas. Cohorts were assigned according to the clinical history that participants reported. V gave up 6 bases and J gave up 7 bases, with 15 bases separating them. The CDR3 has 13 residues.

The receptor comes from a middle-aged man who had recovered from COVID-19. The chain recombines TRBV12-3 or TRBV12-4 with TRBJ1-2, with unresolved D. The material sequenced was PBMCs or T cells enriched from blood (not recorded which). This CDR3 reads CASRIGGSGGYTF. The CDR3 nucleotides read TGTGCCAGCAGGATCGGCGGAAGCGGTGGCTACACCTTC.